Following are 18 T cell receptor beta chains from one sample sequenced in a study of blood T cell repertoires in COVID-19 (dated by TCRdb to the early 2020s). The library was prepared using the immunoSEQ multiplex PCR assay. In its TCRdb copy, this immuneACCESS table keeps in-frame sequences only and misses some clones. Where compared with another copy, unresolved V genes explain less than half of these, and the others have no known cause. This sample has roughly 500,000 clones in its table, and more than 75% of those were observed once. Over 1.5% of the sample is taken by the ten largest. The sample taken for sequencing was PBMCs or T cells enriched from blood (not recorded which). The origin of the receptors is a woman aged 40 to 50 who had recovered from COVID-19.

CDR3 DNA: TGTGCCACCAGCATCAGGACATCACACACTGAAGCTTTCTTT. This codes for CATSIRTSHTEAFF. The chain links TRBV15 to TRBJ1-1, with a weak D call TRBD1 (5 bases). V was cut by 4 bases and J by 3 bases, with 12 bases left in between. The CDR3 totals 14 residues. Germline V gene lookup returns CDR1 LNHNV and CDR2 YYDKDF (reference sequence).

This chain links TRBV27 with TRBJ1-5; D not certain. Germline V CDR1 and CDR2: MNHEY, SMNVEV (reference sequence). The CDR3 covers 15 residues. Trimming took off 0 bases at V and 5 bases at J, with 11 bases between the two ends. Here the CDR3 DNA reads TGTGCCAGCAGTTTATCGAGAAGCGGGGATCAGCCCCAGCATTTT. Encoded protein: CASSLSRSGDQPQHF.

Only one count was recorded for this clone. The chain links TRBV9 to TRBJ2-1; 11 nucleotides line up with TRBD2. The trim removed 3 bases at V and 8 bases at J, leaving 7 bases unmatched. Germline V gene lookup returns CDR1 SGDLS and CDR2 YYNGEE. This CDR3 contains 15 residues. CDR3 protein: CASSARLAGIDEQFF. The CDR3 nucleotides read TGTGCCAGCAGCGCCAGACTAGCGGGGATCGATGAGCAGTTCTTC.

The rearrangement links TRBV18 to TRBJ2-7, with TRBD1 as a possible D gene (6 bases). The CDR3 is 14 residues long. Trimming took off 3 bases at V and 4 bases at J, with 13 bases between the two ends. Germline V CDR1 and CDR2: KGHSH, LQKENI. The CDR3 spells CASSPGQRGYEQYF. CDR3 bases: TGTGCCAGCTCACCTGGACAGCGAGGGTACGAGCAGTACTTC. The entire variable domain, with the rest obtained from reference TRBV18 and TRBJ2-7, is as follows: NAGVMQNPRHLVRRRGQEARLRCSPMKGHSHVYWYRQLPEEGLKFMVYLQKENIIDESGMPKERFSAEFPKEGPSILRIQQVVRGDSAAYFCASSPGQRGYEQYFGPGTRLTVT.

The J gene is TRBJ1-1, the V gene TRBV4-1; 8 nucleotides align to TRBD1. Trimming at V came to 4 bases and at J to 0 bases, leaving 10 bases not matched to a gene. Germline assignment: CDR1 MGHRA and CDR2 YSYEKL. The CDR3 totals 17 residues. The CDR3 DNA reads as TGCGCCAGCAGCCGCCCCAGGGGGCGCTTAATGAACACTGAAGCTTTCTTT. It specifies CASSRPRGRLMNTEAFF.

This rearrangement joins TRBV2 to TRBJ2-7; D is possibly TRBD2 (6 bases). CDR1 is SNHLY, CDR2 FYNNEI, per germline. V lost 11 bases and J lost 2, with 16 bases in between. The CDR3 length is 13 residues. The CDR3 loop reads CAGASGVTYEQYF. DNA for the CDR3: TGTGCCGGGGCGTCGGGGGTGACCTACGAGCAGTACTTC.

CDR3 DNA sequence: TGTGCCAGCAGCTTAGGAGGGGGACAGAGTATCACCGGGGAGCTGTTTTTT. This codes for CASSLGGGQSITGELFF. The chain couples TRBV7-8 to TRBJ2-2, with 7 positions matching TRBD1. In germline, CDR1 is SGHVS, CDR2 FQNEAQ. The CDR3 extends over 17 amino acids. After removal of 1 base from V and 4 bases from J, the junction contained 9 bases not matched to a gene.

The V and J genes are TRBV18 and TRBJ1-1; TRBD1 matches at 7 bases. Germline CDR1 and CDR2: KGHSH and LQKENI. The V and J ends lost 2 bases and 1 base, in that order; junction bases with no gene match: 7. The CDR3 is 16 residues long. DNA of the CDR3: TGTGCCAGCTCACCAACACAGGGGCTGGAGAACACTGAAGCTTTCTTT. Protein: CASSPTQGLENTEAFF. The full variable domain, completed using reference TRBV18 and TRBJ1-1, is NAGVMQNPRHLVRRRGQEARLRCSPMKGHSHVYWYRQLPEEGLKFMVYLQKENIIDESGMPKERFSAEFPKEGPSILRIQQVVRGDSAAYFCASSPTQGLENTEAFFGQGTRLTVV.

The chain uses TRBV9 and TRBJ2-5, with D possibly being TRBD2 (5 bases). The ends were cut back, 0 bases at V and 4 bases at J, with 16 bases in the middle. The CDR3 extends over 16 amino acids. Germline-derived CDR1 and CDR2 are SGDLS and YYNGEE. This CDR3 reads CASSVAARGISETQYF. CDR3 DNA sequence: TGTGCCAGCAGCGTAGCTGCTCGGGGTATATCAGAGACCCAGTACTTC.

The chain recombines TRBV29-1 with TRBJ1-1; D gene ambiguous. Germline loops: CDR1 SQVTM, CDR2 ANQGSEA. The CDR3 contains 13 residues. The CDR3 loop reads CSARGGLGPEAFF. The CDR3 coding sequence is TGCAGTGCCCGAGGAGGGTTGGGCCCTGAAGCTTTCTTT. Full variable domain (remainder filled in from reference TRBV29-1 and TRBJ1-1): SAVISQKPSRDICQRGTSLTIQCQVDSQVTMMFWYRQQPGQSLTLIATANQGSEATYESGFVIDKFPISRPNLTFSTLTVSNMSPEDSSIYLCSARGGLGPEAFFGQGTRLTVV.

The V call is TRBV6-5, the J call TRBJ2-5; TRBD1 might be the D (6 bases). The CDR3 loop spans 13 amino acids. CDR1 and CDR2 from the germline V gene are MNHEY and SVGAGI. Trimming removed 7 bases at V and 5 bases at J, with 14 bases between. CDR3 region: CASMRQVKETQYF. Here the CDR3 DNA reads TGTGCCAGCATGCGACAGGTTAAGGAGACCCAGTACTTC.

The V call is TRBV7-6, the J call TRBJ2-1, with 9 nucleotides matching TRBD2. The CDR3 loop spans 15 amino acids. V was pared by 4 bases and J by 8 bases, with 9 bases of the junction left unmatched. Germline V CDR1 and CDR2: SGHVS, FNYEAQ. The CDR3 nucleotides read TGTGCCAGCAGCTCCTTAGCGGGAGACGTCGATGAGCAGTTCTTC. Translated, it gives CASSSLAGDVDEQFF.

This clone was seen a single time. The CDR3 DNA reads as TGTGCCAGCAGTCGGGACACCTCTGGAAACACCATATATTTT. This translates into CASSRDTSGNTIYF. The chain couples TRBV2 to TRBJ1-3, with a possible D match to TRBD1 (6 bases). The CDR3 contains 14 residues. With 5 bases removed from V and 0 bases from J, the gap between germline ends came to 8 bases. Germline-derived CDR1 and CDR2 are SNHLY and FYNNEI. Full variable domain (remainder filled in from reference TRBV2 and TRBJ1-3): EPEVTQTPSHQVTQMGQEVILRCVPISNHLYFYWYRQILGQKVEFLVSFYNNEISEKSEIFDDQFSVERPDGSNFTLKIRSTKLEDSAMYFCASSRDTSGNTIYFGEGSWLTVV.

The chain joins TRBV4-3 to TRBJ1-3; D may be TRBD1 (6 bases). The CDR3 is made up of 15 amino acids. The germline V gene encodes CDR1 LGHNA and CDR2 YSLEER. Deletions cut 1 base from V and 3 bases from J, with 10 bases between. The CDR3 DNA follows: TGCGCCAGCAGCCAAGTACAGGGTCGTGGAAACACCATATATTTT. This gives the protein CASSQVQGRGNTIYF.

Of note for this clone: Other DNA sequences in this specimen translate into the identical CDR3. The chain recombines TRBV7-2 with TRBJ2-7; 8 positions agree with TRBD1. The length of the CDR3 is 14 residues. V shed 4 bases, J shed 3 bases, and the junction held 5 bases outside the gene matches. Germline CDR1 reads SGHTA; CDR2 reads FQGNSA. The CDR3 DNA follows: TGTGCCAGCAGCTCCGGGACAGGAAACTACGAGCAGTACTTC. Translated: CASSSGTGNYEQYF.

CDR3 protein: CASSPGQQSYEQYF. CDR3 coding DNA: TGCGCCAGCAGCCCGGGACAGCAATCCTACGAGCAGTACTTC. The V and J genes are TRBV5-1 and TRBJ2-7; 7 bases align to TRBD1. Trimming at V came to 4 bases and at J to 1 base, leaving 5 bases not matched to a gene. Looked up from germline, CDR1 is SGHRS and CDR2 is YFSETQ. The length of the CDR3 is 14 residues.

The chain joins TRBV5-1 to TRBJ2-2; the D is unclear. Germline V gene lookup returns CDR1 SGHRS and CDR2 YFSETQ. The CDR3 has 14 amino acids. V lost 0 bases and J lost 4, with 7 bases in between. The CDR3 nucleotides read TGCGCCAGCAGCTTGGCCATCAGCACCGGGGAGCTGTTTTTT. As protein: CASSLAISTGELFF.

The genes are TRBV27 and TRBJ2-7; 7 bases match TRBD2. V gave up 7 bases and J gave up 2 bases; unmatched junction bases: 8. The CDR3 is 14 residues long. In germline, CDR1 is MNHEY, CDR2 SMNVEV (reference sequence). The CDR3 is CASTNPGLPYEQYF. CDR3 in DNA: TGTGCCAGCACCAACCCGGGACTACCCTACGAGCAGTACTTC.